A single sample is the source of the 20 T cell receptor beta chains below, sequenced in a study of Graves' ophthalmopathy and Graves' hyperthyroidism. For repertoire sequencing, the TCR beta CDR3 regions were amplified from RNA transcripts. Investigators did first-round RT-PCR with HTBI primers, then second-round multiplex PCR. MiXCR, applied by TCRdb to the multiplex PCR reads, yields one record per CDR3 protein. The sample shows over 650,000 distinct CDR3 sequences, 35% to 45% of them seen only once. Sequenced: peripheral blood. Receptors originate from an adult man with Graves' ophthalmopathy.

This clonotype was seen ten or more times. V gene TRBV10-3 combines with J gene TRBJ2-7; D is possibly TRBD1 (5 bases). Trimming stripped 3 bases from V and 1 base from J, with 19 bases between. The V gene's germline CDR1 is ENHRY and CDR2 SYGVKD. This CDR3 has 17 amino acids. CDR3 sequence: CAISDYRSAGGSYEQYF. In DNA form, the CDR3 reads TGTGCCATCAGTGACTACAGGAGCGCTGGTGGGTCCTACGAGCAGTACTTC.

The chain combines TRBV7-9 with TRBJ1-1; 8 positions agree with TRBD1. Trimming took 11 bases from V and 10 from J; bases not matched to a gene: 15. The CDR3 runs to 13 residues. From germline, CDR1 is SEHNR and CDR2 FQNEAQ (reference sequence). CDR3 DNA: TGTGCCTGGAATGAGGACAGGGAGGTCGGAGCTTTCTTT. It yields the protein CAWNEDREVGAFF.

This clonotype was observed a few times. The CDR3 loop is CASSLGTGDSGNTIYF. Written as DNA, the CDR3 is TGCGCCAGCAGCTTGGGGACAGGGGACTCTGGAAACACCATATATTTT. The rearrangement uses TRBV5-1 and TRBJ1-3, with 9 positions matching TRBD1. Germline V gene sequence: CDR1 SGHRS, CDR2 YFSETQ. The junction had 1 base not matched to a gene; V was cut back by 0 bases and J by 0 bases. There are 16 residues in the CDR3.

This clonotype was detected many times. The V gene is TRBV10-2, the J gene TRBJ1-5; D unclear. V was cut by 3 bases and J by 5 bases, with 5 bases left in between. Looked up from germline, CDR1 is WSHSY and CDR2 is SAAADI. The CDR3 contains 12 residues. The CDR3 sequence is CASSDMDQPQHF. The CDR3 DNA reads TGCGCCAGCAGTGATATGGATCAGCCCCAGCATTTT.

This chain joins TRBV2 and TRBJ1-1, with D uncertain. The length of the CDR3 is 12 residues. Germline V gene data show CDR1 as SNHLY and CDR2 as FYNNEI. Trimming removed 4 bases at V and 8 bases at J, with 11 bases between. The CDR3 DNA reads TGTGCCAGCAGTGCCGACTCGCACGAAGCTTTCTTT. This translates into CASSADSHEAFF.

This clonotype appeared many times. V gene TRBV12-3 or TRBV12-4 combines with J gene TRBJ1-5; TRBD1 matches 8 bases. This CDR3 contains 12 residues. V lost 6 bases, J lost 13 bases, and 8 bases stayed unmatched. CDR3 region: CASSRGQGRQHF. The CDR3 DNA reads TGTGCCAGCAGCCGTGGACAGGGCCGACAGCATTTT.

The chain carries TRBV5-4 and TRBJ1-1, with 8 positions matching TRBD1. The CDR3 is 17 amino acids. Germline V gene lookup returns CDR1 SGHNT and CDR2 YYREEE (reference sequence). The junction had 12 bases not matched to a gene; V was cut back by 2 bases and J by 3 bases. DNA of the CDR3: TGTGCCAGCAGCTTACCAGACAGGATGGACAGGGACACTGAAGCTTTCTTT. This codes for CASSLPDRMDRDTEAFF.

This clonotype was seen only once. The rearrangement uses TRBV10-3 and TRBJ1-1; a weak D match, TRBD1 (6 bases). V lost 0 bases and J 5 bases, leaving 13 bases between the germline ends. The CDR3 has 15 residues. CDR1 is ENHRY, CDR2 SYGVKD, per germline. The CDR3 sequence is CAISESEGGETEAFF. The DNA for the CDR3 is TGTGCCATCAGTGAGTCCGAGGGGGGAGAGACTGAAGCTTTCTTT.

The sample holds a few counts of this clonotype. The chain has TRBV7-9 and TRBJ2-2; D not certain. V was trimmed by 3 bases and J by 1 base, leaving 6 bases between them. Germline CDR1 and CDR2: SEHNR and FQNEAQ (reference sequence). The CDR3 extends over 14 amino acids. The CDR3 region has the DNA TGTGCCAGCAGCTTTATGGGGAACACCGGGGAGCTGTTTTTT. Encoded protein: CASSFMGNTGELFF.

This clonotype was recorded at least ten times. The junction departs from the called germline gene at one end, perhaps through a read error. This sequence joins TRBV7-7 and TRBJ2-5; perhaps TRBD2 as D (6 bases). The CDR3 loop spans 16 amino acids. The germline V gene encodes CDR1 SSHAT and CDR2 FNYEAQ (reference sequence). CDR3 sequence (DNA): TGTGCTAGCAGCTTAGTTGGAGTCGGGGGTCCAGAGACCCAGTACTTC. Its translation: CASSLVGVGGPETQYF.

Of note for this clonotype: A much larger clonotype is one base distant, so this may be a read error. The V call is TRBV29-1, the J call TRBJ1-1; D possibly corresponds to TRBD1 (5 bases). This CDR3 is built from 12 residues. From germline, CDR1 is SQVTM and CDR2 ANQGSEA. The CDR3 region is CSAGAWNTEAFF. CDR3 DNA sequence: TGCAGTGCTGGGGCTTGGAACACTGAAGCTTTCTTT.

V usage is TRBV7-9 and J usage is TRBJ1-4, with 10 bases aligning to TRBD1. Trimming cost V 0 bases and J 3 bases; bases outside gene matches: 4. The CDR3 extends over 17 amino acids. Germline CDR1 SEHNR, CDR2 FQNEAQ (reference sequence). The CDR3 sequence: CASSLALDRGPNEKLFF. The CDR3 DNA is TGTGCCAGCAGCTTAGCGCTTGACAGGGGGCCTAATGAAAAACTGTTTTTT.

The rearrangement links TRBV10-3 to TRBJ2-2; TRBD1 matches 9 bases. This CDR3 spans 15 amino acids. Germline trimming cut 6 bases from V and 4 bases from J; bases unmatched to any gene: 6. Germline V gene sequence: CDR1 ENHRY, CDR2 SYGVKD. CDR3 sequence reads: CAIRGTGWSTGELFF. The CDR3 DNA reads TGTGCCATCAGGGGGACAGGGTGGAGCACCGGGGAGCTGTTTTTT.

Many counts were recorded for this clonotype. This rearrangement joins TRBV7-9 to TRBJ2-7; 10 bases align to TRBD2. The germline V gene has CDR1 SEHNR and CDR2 FQNEAQ (reference sequence). The CDR3 is made up of 13 amino acids. V lost 8 bases to trimming and J lost 4 bases; unmatched junction nucleotides: 5. CDR3 sequence: CASGTSDAYEQYF. CDR3 DNA sequence: TGTGCCAGCGGGACTAGCGACGCTTACGAGCAGTACTTC.

This clonotype came up a few times. Relative to the germline gene, one junction end is altered; a read error may explain this. This chain uses TRBV7-9 with TRBJ1-6; 10 bases line up with TRBD1. The CDR3 has 16 residues. The V gene's germline CDR1 is SEHNR and CDR2 FQNEAQ (reference sequence). The CDR3 loop is CASSQWGTGEDSPLHF. The CDR3 coding sequence is TGCGCCAGCAGCCAGTGGGGGACAGGGGAGGATTCACCCCTCCACTTT.

This clonotype occurred many times. The chain couples TRBV7-9 to TRBJ2-7; TRBD2 matches 7 bases. V lost 5 bases, J lost 6 bases, and 13 bases stayed unmatched. The CDR3 has 15 amino acids. CDR1 and CDR2 from the germline V gene are SEHNR and FQNEAQ (reference sequence). The CDR3 nucleotides are TGTGCCAGCAGCCCCGCGGGGGAAGGGGCCCCCGAGCAGTACTTC. Amino acids: CASSPAGEGAPEQYF.

Of note for this clonotype: A much larger clone lies a single base off, so this may be a read error. The conserved phenylalanine or tryptophan normally closing the CDR3 is absent here, so this likely arose from a read error. This chain connects TRBV20-1 to TRBJ1-1, with 7 bases lining up with TRBD1. CDR1 and CDR2 (germline): DFQATT, SNEGSKA (reference sequence). Trimming at V came to 3 bases and at J to 6 bases, leaving 10 bases not matched to a gene. This CDR3 is 14 amino acids long. The CDR3 region has the DNA TGCAGTGCTAGGCCTCCGACAGGGAATGCTGAAGCTTTCCTT. Translation gives CSARPPTGNAEAFL.

The gene calls are TRBV24-1 and TRBJ1-1; tentatively, D is TRBD1 (5 bases). The germline gives CDR1 KGHDR, CDR2 SFDVKD. CDR3 length: 18 residues. The V gene lost 0 bases and the J gene lost 0 bases, with 16 bases spanning the gap. The CDR3 coding sequence is TGTGCCACCAGTGATTTGTTTGGGGGGACGGCCATGAACACTGAAGCTTTCTTT. Residues: CATSDLFGGTAMNTEAFF.

The chain uses TRBV6-2 or TRBV6-3 and TRBJ1-5, with 9 bases identical to TRBD1. CDR3 length: 16 residues. From germline, CDR1 is MNHEY and CDR2 SVGEGT. V was pared by 0 bases and J by 5 bases, with 5 bases of the junction left unmatched. The CDR3 bases are TGTGCCAGCAGTTACTCAGGGACAGGGAGCTATCAGCCCCAGCATTTT. Its translation is CASSYSGTGSYQPQHF.

In its sample, this clonotype was seen many times. V and J are TRBV7-9 and TRBJ2-7; 8 bases line up with TRBD1. CDR3 size: 15 residues. The ends lost 5 bases at V and 2 bases at J; junction bases unmatched: 8. From germline, CDR1 is SEHNR and CDR2 FQNEAQ (reference sequence). The DNA for the CDR3 is TGTGCCAGCAGCCTCGGGACAGGTTGGGCCTACGAGCAGTACTTC. It codes for CASSLGTGWAYEQYF.